This TCR beta chain was obtained from a study of shared clonotypes between healthy human individuals. Assay used: immunoSEQ multiplex PCR; TCRdb lists only in-frame clones, some missing. The sample includes 750,000 to 1,000,000 clones, 92% of them seen just once. CD8 cells regarded as naive lacked CD45RO, were positively chosen for CCR7, and omitted terminally differentiated effector memory CD45RA+ cells. This clonotype originated in a man aged 25 to 40 in good health. The sequenced sample was naive CD8+ T cells sorted from blood.

The CDR3 DNA reads TGTGCCAGCAGCCCCGACACCCGGGGCAATGAGCAGTTCTTC. Amino acids: CASSPDTRGNEQFF. The chain carries TRBV7-8 and TRBJ2-1; perhaps TRBD2 as D (5 bases). Germline V gives CDR1 SGHVS, CDR2 FQNEAQ. Between the trimmed V and J ends, which lost 5 bases and 6 bases, there was a span of 14 bases. This CDR3 has 14 residues.